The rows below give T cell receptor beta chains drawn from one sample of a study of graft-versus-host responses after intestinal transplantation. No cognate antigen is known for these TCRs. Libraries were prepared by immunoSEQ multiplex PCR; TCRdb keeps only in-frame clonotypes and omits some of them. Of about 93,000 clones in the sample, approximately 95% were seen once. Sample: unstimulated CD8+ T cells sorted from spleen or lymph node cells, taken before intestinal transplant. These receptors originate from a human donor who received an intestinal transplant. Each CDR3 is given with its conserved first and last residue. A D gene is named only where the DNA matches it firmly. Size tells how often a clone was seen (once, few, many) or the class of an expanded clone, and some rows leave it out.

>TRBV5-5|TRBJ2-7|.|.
CASSLIVSSYEQYF
TGTGCCAGCAGCTTGATTGTGAGCTCCTACGAGCAGTACTTC
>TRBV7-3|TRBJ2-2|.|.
CASSLIGAGELFF
TGTGCCAGCAGCTTAATTGGGGCGGGGGAGCTGTTTTTT
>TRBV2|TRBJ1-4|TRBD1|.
CASSDPSGGQFNEKLFF
TGTGCCAGCAGTGACCCCTCAGGGGGACAGTTTAATGAAAAACTGTTTTTT
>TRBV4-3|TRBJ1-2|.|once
CASSQDLSHVGSPAANYGYTF
TGCGCCAGCAGCCAAGACTTATCCCATGTGGGCTCACCGGCAGCTAACTATGGCTACACCTTC
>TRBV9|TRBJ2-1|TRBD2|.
CASSSTGLAVDEQFF
TGTGCCAGCAGCTCTACGGGACTAGCTGTCGATGAGCAGTTCTTC
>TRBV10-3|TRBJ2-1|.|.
CAISEGQYNEQFF
TGTGCCATCAGTGAGGGACAATACAATGAGCAGTTCTTC
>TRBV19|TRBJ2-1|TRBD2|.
CASSMSSGLSSYNEQFF
TGTGCCAGTAGTATGTCTAGCGGATTGAGCTCCTACAATGAGCAGTTCTTC
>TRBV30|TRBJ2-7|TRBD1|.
CAAAGTGWYEQYF
TGTGCCGCGGCCGGGACAGGGTGGTACGAGCAGTACTTC
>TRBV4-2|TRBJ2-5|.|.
CASSPMSGAQETQYF
TGTGCCAGCAGCCCAATGAGCGGAGCTCAAGAGACCCAGTACTTC
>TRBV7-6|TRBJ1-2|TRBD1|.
CASSLGGQVSPYGYTF
TGTGCCAGCAGCTTAGGGGGACAGGTTAGCCCCTATGGCTACACCTTC
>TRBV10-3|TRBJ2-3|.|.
CAISEFPVRRDSTDTQYF
TGTGCCATCAGTGAGTTCCCGGTTCGGCGGGACAGCACAGATACGCAGTATTTT
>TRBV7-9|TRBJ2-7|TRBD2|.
CASSSFGGISSYEQYF
TGTGCCAGCAGCTCCTTCGGGGGGATATCTTCCTACGAGCAGTACTTC
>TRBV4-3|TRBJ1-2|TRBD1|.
CASSPGTGGYYGYTF
TGCGCCAGCAGCCCTGGGACAGGGGGCTACTATGGCTACACCTTC
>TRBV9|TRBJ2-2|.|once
CASSGRRAGELFF
TGTGCCAGCAGCGGTCGACGGGCCGGGGAGCTGTTTTTT
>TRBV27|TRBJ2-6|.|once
CASSLLAGANVLTF
TGTGCCAGCAGTTTACTAGCGGGGGCCAACGTCCTGACTTTC
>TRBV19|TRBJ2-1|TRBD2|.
CASSISSGRALDYNEQFF
TGTGCCAGTAGTATATCGAGCGGGAGGGCCTTAGATTACAATGAGCAGTTCTTC
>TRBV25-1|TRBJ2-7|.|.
CASSESGRFSYEQYF
TGTGCCAGCAGTGAATCAGGGCGATTCTCCTACGAGCAGTACTTC
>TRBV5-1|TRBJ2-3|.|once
CASSPWSGDSTDTQYF
TGCGCCAGCAGCCCCTGGTCAGGGGATAGCACAGATACGCAGTATTTT
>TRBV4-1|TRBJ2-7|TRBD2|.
CASSQDLREGSYEQYF
TGCGCCAGCAGCCAAGATCTCCGGGAGGGCAGTTACGAGCAGTACTTC
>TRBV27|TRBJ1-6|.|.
CASRYSGMGSPLHF
TGTGCCAGCAGATATTCGGGGATGGGATCACCCCTCCACTTT
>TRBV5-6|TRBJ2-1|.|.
CASSLVGAYEQFF
TGTGCCAGCAGCTTGGTTGGGGCATATGAGCAGTTCTTC
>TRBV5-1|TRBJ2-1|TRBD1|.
CASSLERRRTGIYNEQFF
TGCGCCAGCAGCTTGGAACGTCGCAGGACAGGAATCTACAATGAGCAGTTCTTC
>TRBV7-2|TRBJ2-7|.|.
CASSWDSAEQYF
TGTGCCAGCAGCTGGGACTCGGCCGAGCAGTACTTC
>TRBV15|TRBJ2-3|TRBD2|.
CATSRDSGGADTQYF
TGTGCCACCAGCAGAGATAGCGGGGGCGCAGATACGCAGTATTTT
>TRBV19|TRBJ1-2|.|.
CASSIGARGYGYTF
TGTGCCAGTAGTATAGGCGCCAGGGGATATGGCTACACCTTC
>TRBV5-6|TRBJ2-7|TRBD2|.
CASSFGGLAYEQYF
TGTGCCAGCAGCTTCGGGGGACTAGCCTACGAGCAGTACTTC
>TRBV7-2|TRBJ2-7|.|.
CASSLDAFSDWTYEQYF
TGTGCCAGCAGCTTAGATGCTTTTTCGGACTGGACCTACGAGCAGTACTTC
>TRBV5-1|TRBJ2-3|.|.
CASSTTGSTDTQYF
TGCGCCAGCAGCACGACAGGAAGCACAGATACGCAGTATTTT
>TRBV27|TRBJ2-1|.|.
CASSSSSYNEQFF
TGTGCCAGCAGTTCCTCTTCCTACAATGAGCAGTTCTTC
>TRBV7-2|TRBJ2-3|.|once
CASSLPGLNTDTQYF
TGTGCCAGCAGCTTACCGGGACTTAACACAGATACGCAGTATTTT
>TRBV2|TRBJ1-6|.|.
CASSVRSGSYNSPLHF
TGTGCCAGCAGTGTTCGGTCCGGCTCCTATAATTCACCCCTCCACTTT
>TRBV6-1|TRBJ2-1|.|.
CASSESGGGNEQFF
TGTGCCAGCAGTGAATCCGGGGGTGGCAATGAGCAGTTCTTC
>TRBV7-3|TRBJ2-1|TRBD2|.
CASSLTDGGGINEQFF
TGTGCCAGCAGCTTAACTGACGGGGGGGGGATAAATGAGCAGTTCTTC
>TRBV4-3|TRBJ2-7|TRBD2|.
CASSQERTSGGNYEQYF
TGCGCCAGCAGCCAAGAAAGGACTAGCGGGGGGAACTACGAGCAGTACTTC
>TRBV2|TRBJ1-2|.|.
CAIQGLFSGSESYGYTF
TGTGCCATCCAGGGGTTATTTTCGGGGAGTGAAAGCTATGGCTACACCTTC
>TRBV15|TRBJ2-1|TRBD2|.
CATSRGGYNEQFF
TGTGCCACCAGCAGGGGGGGGTACAATGAGCAGTTCTTC
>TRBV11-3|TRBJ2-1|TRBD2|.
CASSREGEQFF
TGTGCCAGCAGCCGGGAGGGTGAGCAGTTCTTC
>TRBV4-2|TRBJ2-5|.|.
CASSQVEGIHQETQYF
TGTGCCAGCAGCCAAGTAGAGGGAATACACCAAGAGACCCAGTACTTC
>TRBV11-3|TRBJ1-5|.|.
CASSLGGGGADQPQHF
TGTGCCAGCAGCTTAGGAGGCGGGGGGGCCGATCAGCCCCAGCATTTT
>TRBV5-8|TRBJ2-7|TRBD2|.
CASSYRWTGTRGYEQYF
TGTGCCAGCAGCTACCGGTGGACCGGGACTAGAGGCTACGAGCAGTACTTC
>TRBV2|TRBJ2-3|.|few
CASSDTESADTQYF
TGTGCCAGCAGCGACACCGAATCGGCAGATACGCAGTATTTT
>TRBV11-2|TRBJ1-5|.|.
CASSQTGWDQPQHF
TGTGCCAGCAGCCAAACAGGGTGGGATCAGCCCCAGCATTTT
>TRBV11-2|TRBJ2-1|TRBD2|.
CASSLRPGGGTNNEQFF
TGTGCCAGCAGCTTACGTCCCGGCGGGGGGACAAACAATGAGCAGTTCTTC
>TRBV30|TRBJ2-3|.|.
CALRLETSTDTQYF
TGTGCCTTGAGATTGGAGACGAGCACAGATACGCAGTATTTT
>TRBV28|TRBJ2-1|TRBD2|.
CASTLAGGSEQFF
TGTGCCAGCACACTAGCGGGTGGCAGTGAGCAGTTCTTC
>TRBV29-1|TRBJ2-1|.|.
CSVKGGRNEQFF
TGCAGCGTTAAGGGTGGGAGGAATGAGCAGTTCTTC
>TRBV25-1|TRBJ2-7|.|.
CASSVGQFSYEQYF
TGTGCCAGCAGTGTGGGGCAGTTCTCCTACGAGCAGTACTTC
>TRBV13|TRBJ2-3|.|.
CASSFLGLDSTGVLPDTQYF
TGTGCCAGCAGCTTCCTCGGACTCGACTCAACGGGAGTTCTCCCAGATACGCAGTATTTT
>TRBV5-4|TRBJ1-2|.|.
CASSPGNTF
TGTGCCAGCAGCCCAGGAAACACCTTC
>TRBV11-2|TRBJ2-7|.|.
CASSHVESSYEQYF
TGTGCCAGCAGCCACGTGGAGAGCTCCTACGAGCAGTACTTC
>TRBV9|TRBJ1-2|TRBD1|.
CASTRPRDSVGRGYTF
TGTGCCAGCACCCGACCTCGGGACAGTGTCGGGCGTGGCTACACCTTC
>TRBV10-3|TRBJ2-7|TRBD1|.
CAISDWDRGMYEQYF
TGTGCCATCAGTGATTGGGACAGGGGAATGTACGAGCAGTACTTC
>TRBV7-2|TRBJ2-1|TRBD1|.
CASSLSGTGSDEQFF
TGTGCCAGCAGCTTATCCGGGACAGGGTCGGATGAGCAGTTCTTC
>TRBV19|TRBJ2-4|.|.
CASSIVSGGDIQYF
TGTGCCAGTAGTATAGTGAGCGGCGGGGACATTCAGTACTTC
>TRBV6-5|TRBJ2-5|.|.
CASSHGEAQETQYF
TGTGCCAGCAGCCACGGTGAGGCCCAAGAGACCCAGTACTTC
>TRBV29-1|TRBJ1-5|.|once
CSAQDSYYQPQHF
TGCAGCGCACAAGACAGTTACTATCAGCCCCAGCATTTT
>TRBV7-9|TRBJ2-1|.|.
CASSPPGGGLYNEQFF
TGTGCCAGCAGCCCTCCTGGCGGGGGCCTGTACAATGAGCAGTTCTTC
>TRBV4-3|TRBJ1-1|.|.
CASSQGAAGGSEAFF
TGCGCCAGCAGCCAAGGAGCGGCGGGCGGGTCTGAAGCTTTCTTT
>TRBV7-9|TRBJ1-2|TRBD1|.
CASSATGGYDGYTF
TGTGCCAGCAGCGCGACAGGGGGCTACGATGGCTACACCTTC